Following are 19 T cell receptor beta chains from one sample sequenced in a study of metastatic and nonmetastatic thyroid tumors. TCRdb reassembled clones from the PCR reads with MiXCR. The repertoire holds 22,000 or so clones, with around 15% as singletons. Patients were all untreated before their thyroid surgery. Sample: blood. Receptors originate from a female donor with papillary thyroid cancer or a benign thyroid nodule (not recorded which). Some clones in this sample may be carry-over from other donors' samples.

This clone came up many times. The chain carries TRBV28 and TRBJ1-4; D ambiguous. This CDR3 spans 12 amino acids. CDR1 MDHEN and CDR2 SYDVKM come from the germline V gene. Trimming left V 4 bases short and J 5 bases short, with 5 bases between. The CDR3 loop reads CASSSRNEKLFF. The CDR3 nucleotides read TGTGCCAGCAGTTCCAGAAATGAAAAACTGTTTTTT.

This clone was seen repeatedly, ten times or more. This sequence joins TRBV11-3 and TRBJ2-7; TRBD1 is a possible D gene (6 bases). V shed 2 bases and J shed 0 bases, with 8 bases lying between them. Germline assignment: CDR1 SGHNT and CDR2 YENEEA. This CDR3 is built from 14 residues. The CDR3 nucleotides are TGTGCCAGCAGCTTAAGGGACATCTCCTACGAGCAGTACTTC. Encoded protein: CASSLRDISYEQYF.

The chain couples TRBV5-1 to TRBJ1-1, with a tentative D call TRBD1 (5 bases). V was clipped by 3 bases and J by 0 bases, with 15 bases between them. There are 16 residues in the CDR3. Germline-derived CDR1 and CDR2 are SGHRS and YFSETQ. Here the CDR3 DNA reads TGCGCCAGCAGCTCTCTGACAGTTGGTCTGAACACTGAAGCTTTCTTT. It is translated as CASSSLTVGLNTEAFF.

As concerns this clone: The CDR3 does not end in the conserved phenylalanine or tryptophan, so this is likely a read error. V and J are TRBV5-1 and TRBJ2-5, with 7 nucleotides matching TRBD1. Losses at the gene ends were 5 bases for V and 2 bases for J; bases not matched to a gene: 9. CDR3 length: 15 residues. CDR1 is SGHRS, CDR2 YFSETQ, per germline. As DNA, the CDR3 is TGCGCCAGCAGATCCCCGACAGGGACACAAGAGACCCAGTACTTA. Amino acid sequence: CASRSPTGTQETQYL.

By its share, this clone is medium-sized (0.01 to 0.1%). This sequence joins TRBV11-3 and TRBJ2-2; no definite D call. Germline V gives CDR1 SGHNT, CDR2 YENEEA. The CDR3 length is 15 residues. With 0 bases removed from V and 3 bases from J, the gap between germline ends came to 8 bases. CDR3: CASSLDPGYTGELFF. CDR3 DNA: TGTGCCAGCAGCTTAGATCCGGGCTACACCGGGGAGCTGTTTTTT.

V gene TRBV20-1 combines with J gene TRBJ2-7; 9 bases align to TRBD1. CDR3 length: 14 residues. CDR1 is DFQATT, CDR2 SNEGSKA, per germline (reference sequence). The V gene end was trimmed by 6 bases and the J gene end by 2 bases; junction bases not matched to a gene: 8. The CDR3, as DNA: TGCAGTGCAAAACCGGGACAGGGCACCTACGAGCAGTACTTC. It is translated as CSAKPGQGTYEQYF.

This clone has at least ten counts. The chain links TRBV18 to TRBJ2-3; tentatively, D is TRBD2 (6 bases). The V gene lost 3 bases and the J gene lost 2 bases, with 24 bases spanning the gap. Germline-derived CDR1 and CDR2 are KGHSH and LQKENI. The CDR3 has 19 residues. This CDR3 reads CASSPMPSLAEINTDTQYF. CDR3 nucleotide sequence: TGTGCCAGCTCACCGATGCCCAGCTTAGCGGAAATAAACACAGATACGCAGTATTTT. The complete variable domain, with remaining parts taken from reference TRBV18 and TRBJ2-3, reads NAGVMQNPRHLVRRRGQEARLRCSPMKGHSHVYWYRQLPEEGLKFMVYLQKENIIDESGMPKERFSAEFPKEGPSILRIQQVVRGDSAAYFCASSPMPSLAEINTDTQYFGPGTRLTVL.

This clone was seen repeatedly, ten times or more. This rearrangement joins TRBV7-3 to TRBJ2-5; 13 nucleotides line up with TRBD2. Germline CDR1 is SGHTA and CDR2 is FQGTGA. The J segment lost 0 bases and the V segment lost 5 bases, leaving 9 bases of the junction unmatched. The CDR3 extends over 18 amino acids. CDR3 in amino acids: CASSLPPGTSGDQETQYF. CDR3 DNA sequence: TGTGCCAGCAGCCTACCTCCCGGGACTAGCGGGGACCAAGAGACCCAGTACTTC.

This clone has a count of ten or more. V and J are TRBV20-1 and TRBJ2-3; 8 nucleotides align to TRBD2. With 1 base clipped from V and 3 bases from J, the junction kept 6 bases outside the gene matches. The CDR3 is 15 amino acids. CDR1 is DFQATT and CDR2 is SNEGSKA in the germline V gene (reference sequence). The CDR3 sequence is CSARGSSGRTDTQYF. The CDR3 DNA reads as TGCAGTGCTAGAGGTTCAAGCGGGAGAACAGATACGCAGTATTTT.

In its sample, this clone was seen many times. The chain employs TRBV2 and TRBJ2-5; TRBD1 aligns across 8 bases. The junction had 10 bases not matched to a gene; V was cut back by 6 bases and J by 4 bases. Germline lookup yields CDR1 SNHLY and CDR2 FYNNEI. CDR3 length: 15 residues. The CDR3 nucleotides are TGTGCCAGCAGAAAAGACTCAGGGGGCGGAGAGACCCAGTACTTC. Protein product: CASRKDSGGGETQYF.

This clone was recorded at least ten times. The chain couples TRBV6-2 or TRBV6-3 to TRBJ2-3; TRBD1 might be the D (6 bases). Between the trimmed V and J ends, which lost 10 bases and 0 bases, there was a span of 14 bases. This CDR3 comprises 14 residues. Germline-derived CDR1 and CDR2 are MNHEY and SVGEGT. For the CDR3, the DNA is TGTGCCAAGTTGGGGGCCGACAGCACAGATACGCAGTATTTT. Protein sequence: CAKLGADSTDTQYF.

This clone was recorded at least ten times. The V and J genes are TRBV15 and TRBJ1-4; D not resolved. Germline V gene sequence: CDR1 LNHNV, CDR2 YYDKDF (reference sequence). The CDR3 contains 14 residues. Trimming shortened V by 0 bases and J by 10 bases, and 12 bases separated the two germline ends. The CDR3 protein is CATSRDLGKVKLFF. The CDR3 DNA follows: TGTGCCACCAGCAGAGATCTGGGTAAAGTAAAACTGTTTTTT.

In nucleotides, the CDR3 is TGTGCCAGCAGCTTAGGACTAGCGGGAGGTCTCGGGGAGCTGTTTTTT. The encoded protein is CASSLGLAGGLGELFF. The rearrangement uses TRBV11-2 and TRBJ2-2; 13 positions match TRBD2. The CDR3 length is 16 residues. Germline CDR1 is SGHAT and CDR2 is FQNNGV. J gave up 7 bases and V 1 base, and 3 bases lay outside the gene matches.

CDR3 residues: CSLNPGLALPYEQYF. CDR3 DNA sequence: TGCAGTCTTAACCCGGGACTAGCCCTGCCATACGAGCAGTACTTC. The rearrangement joins TRBV20-1 to TRBJ2-7; 9 bases are a match to TRBD2. Losses at the gene ends were 8 bases for V and 4 bases for J; bases not matched to a gene: 15. CDR3 length: 15 amino acids. CDR1 and CDR2 from the germline V gene are DFQATT and SNEGSKA (reference sequence).

This clone was observed many times. The chain employs TRBV20-1 and TRBJ2-3, with 12 bases lining up with TRBD1. V lost 2 bases to trimming and J lost 4 bases; unmatched junction nucleotides: 16. This CDR3 comprises 19 residues. Germline V gene sequence: CDR1 DFQATT, CDR2 SNEGSKA (reference sequence). Written as DNA, the CDR3 is TGCAGTGCTAGACCGGGACAGGGGGCTATGCGGGGCCGCTCAGATACGCAGTATTTT. The encoded protein is CSARPGQGAMRGRSDTQYF.

In nucleotides, the CDR3 is TGTGCCAGCAGCGCCTATGACACCGGGGAGCTGTTTTTT. This encodes CASSAYDTGELFF. The chain is built from TRBV9 and TRBJ2-2, with D unresolved. CDR3 length equals 13 residues. Deletions cut 3 bases from V and 3 bases from J, with 6 bases between. In germline, CDR1 is SGDLS, CDR2 YYNGEE.

By frequency in the sample, this clone is medium-sized. V gene TRBV4-1 combines with J gene TRBJ1-2, with no clear D. The CDR3 runs 13 residues. Between the trimmed V and J ends, which lost 1 base and 8 bases, there was a span of 11 bases. Germline V lookup: CDR1 MGHRA, CDR2 YSYEKL. The CDR3 spells CASSQALVGGYTF. The CDR3 DNA is TGCGCCAGCAGCCAAGCTCTGGTCGGGGGCTACACCTTC.

This clone was found many times. The CDR3 nucleotides read TGTGCCAGCTCAGCGTCAGCTGCTGGAAACACCATATATTTT. It translates to CASSASAAGNTIYF. This chain joins TRBV18 and TRBJ1-3; no firm D call. This CDR3 spans 14 amino acids. CDR1 KGHSH and CDR2 LQKENI come from the germline V gene. The V gene lost 5 bases and the J gene lost 2 bases, with 10 bases spanning the gap.

This clone has ten or more counts. The chain joins TRBV3-1 to TRBJ2-7; TRBD1 matches at 10 bases. Per the germline V gene, CDR1 is LGHDT and CDR2 is YNNKEL (reference sequence). This CDR3 has 14 amino acids. The junction had 3 bases not matched to a gene; V was cut back by 5 bases and J by 2 bases. Written as DNA, the CDR3 is TGTGCCAGCAGCTGGGGACAGGGGCCCTACGAGCAGTACTTC. Protein product: CASSWGQGPYEQYF.